This T cell receptor beta chain is drawn from a study of cytomegalovirus exposure and HLA in healthy donors. Study outcomes and limitations: Versus the roughly 690-donor mean, an Asian-associated ancestry cluster reportedly showed fewer N-insertions in a later analysis. One variant, a missense change in DCLRE1C, was linked in a later analysis to TCR beta V- and J-gene trimming. Later analysis identified several of the most significant clusters that appeared linked to common viral pathogens.

With 60 Vbeta and 13 Jbeta primers, the PCR was carried out. Sequencing was performed with immunoSEQ multiplex PCR; in TCRdb, only in-frame clones are kept and a portion is missing. Altogether about 120,000 clones are present, around 80% being singletons, with the ten largest covering 2% to 2.5%. This clone was seen a handful of times. As yet, its antigen is unknown. Germline assignment: CDR1 PRHDT and CDR2 FYEKMQ (reference sequence). J gave up 3 bases and V 5 bases, and 9 bases lay outside the gene matches. The length of the CDR3 is 16 residues. This sequence joins TRBV13 and TRBJ2-3; 9 positions agree with TRBD2. Sequencing was performed on PBMCs. The receptor was derived from a young man in good health and CMV-seronegative. The CDR3 sequence: CASSQGVAGETDTQYF. CDR3 sequence (DNA): TGTGCCAGCAGCCAAGGGGTAGCGGGGGAGACAGATACGCAGTATTTT. The full variable domain, completed using reference TRBV13 and TRBJ2-3, is AAGVIQSPRHLIKEKRETATLKCYPIPRHDTVYWYQQGPGQDPQFLISFYEKMQSDKGSIPDRFSAQQFSDYHSELNMSSLELGDSALYFCASSQGVAGETDTQYFGPGTRLTVL.